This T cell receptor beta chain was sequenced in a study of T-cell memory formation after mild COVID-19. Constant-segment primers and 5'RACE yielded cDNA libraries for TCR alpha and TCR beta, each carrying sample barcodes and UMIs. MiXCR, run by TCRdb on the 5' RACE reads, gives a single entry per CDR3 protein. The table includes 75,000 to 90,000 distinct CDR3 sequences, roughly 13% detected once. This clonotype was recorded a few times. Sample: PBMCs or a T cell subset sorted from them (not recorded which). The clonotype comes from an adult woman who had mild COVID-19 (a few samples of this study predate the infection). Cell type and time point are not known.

CDR3 loop: CASSLAGGNTGELFF. The CDR3 region has the DNA TGCGCCAGCAGCCTAGCGGGGGGGAACACCGGGGAGCTGTTTTTT. The V and J genes are TRBV4-1 and TRBJ2-2, with 10 nucleotides matching TRBD2. The CDR3 is 15 residues long. Germline values: CDR1 MGHRA, CDR2 YSYEKL. V was clipped by 4 bases and J by 1 base; unmatched bases: 0.